The clone carrying this TCR beta chain was seen a single time. Trimming stripped 11 bases from V and 1 base from J, with 12 bases between. This CDR3 spans 12 amino acids. Per the germline V gene, CDR1 is MNHNS and CDR2 is SASEGT. PCR used 60 Vbeta primers and 13 Jbeta primers. Libraries were prepared by immunoSEQ multiplex PCR; TCRdb keeps only in-frame clonotypes and omits some of them. The sample lists around 120,000 clones, 80% occurring once. The source of the sample is a study of cytomegalovirus exposure and HLA in healthy donors. V and J are TRBV6-1 and TRBJ2-7, with TRBD1 as a possible D gene (6 bases). The origin of this receptor is a female donor in good health and CMV-seropositive. Source material: PBMCs. The CDR3 nucleotides are TGTGCCCTTAGGACAGTTTCCTACGAGCAGTACTTC. Residues: CALRTVSYEQYF.